These T cell receptor beta chains were read from a single sample in a study of graft-versus-host responses after intestinal transplantation. What these receptors recognize is not known. The repertoire was sequenced with immunoSEQ multiplex PCR; TCRdb's copy has only in-frame clones and lacks some. The top ten hold roughly 0.28% of the sample, which has more than 80,000 clones, about 87% seen once. The material was unstimulated CD4+ T cells sorted from spleen or lymph node cells, obtained before transplant. The receptors derive from a human donor who was the organ donor for an intestinal transplant. The CDR3 runs from the conserved cysteine through the conserved F or W. Fields, in order: D gene, J gene, V gene, CDR3 length, clone size, CDR3 protein, CDR3 DNA. The D gene is left open where the match is weak. Some rows have no size entry. The others give once, few or many, or a class for an expanded clone.

d_gene: NA; j_gene: TRBJ1-1; v_gene: TRBV6-6; len: 15; abundance: NA; CDR3aa: CASRSPGHASAEAFF; CDR3nt: TGTGCCAGCAGATCTCCGGGACATGCCAGCGCTGAAGCTTTCTTT
d_gene: TRBD2; j_gene: TRBJ2-3; v_gene: TRBV29-1; len: 15; abundance: NA; CDR3aa: CSVRAWRGGTDTQYF; CDR3nt: TGCAGCGTCCGGGCGTGGCGGGGGGGCACAGATACGCAGTATTTT
d_gene: TRBD1; j_gene: TRBJ1-2; v_gene: TRBV6-5; len: 13; abundance: few; CDR3aa: CASSWDRGYGYTF; CDR3nt: TGTGCCAGCAGCTGGGACAGGGGCTATGGCTACACCTTC
d_gene: TRBD1; j_gene: TRBJ1-6; v_gene: TRBV7-6; len: 16; abundance: NA; CDR3aa: CASSLMGQGENSPLHF; CDR3nt: TGTGCCAGCAGCTTAATGGGACAGGGTGAGAATTCACCCCTCCACTTT
d_gene: TRBD1; j_gene: TRBJ1-5; v_gene: TRBV18; len: 19; abundance: NA; CDR3aa: CASSRGLDRGDYSNQPQHF; CDR3nt: TGTGCCAGCTCACGTGGGCTAGACAGGGGAGATTATAGCAATCAGCCCCAGCATTTT
d_gene: TRBD1; j_gene: TRBJ2-2; v_gene: TRBV6-5; len: 15; abundance: NA; CDR3aa: CASRLQGAPTGELFF; CDR3nt: TGTGCCAGCAGATTACAGGGGGCGCCCACCGGGGAGCTGTTTTTT
d_gene: NA; j_gene: TRBJ2-2; v_gene: TRBV2; len: 15; abundance: NA; CDR3aa: CASSVQGGNTGELFF; CDR3nt: TGTGCCAGCAGTGTTCAGGGGGGGAACACCGGGGAGCTGTTTTTT
d_gene: TRBD2; j_gene: TRBJ2-3; v_gene: TRBV28; len: 14; abundance: NA; CDR3aa: CASRWTSGTDTQYF; CDR3nt: TGTGCCAGCAGGTGGACTAGCGGAACAGATACGCAGTATTTT
d_gene: NA; j_gene: TRBJ2-5; v_gene: TRBV29-1; len: 12; abundance: NA; CDR3aa: CSVLRGLETQYF; CDR3nt: TGCAGCGTTCTTAGGGGGTTGGAGACCCAGTACTTC
d_gene: NA; j_gene: TRBJ1-3; v_gene: TRBV28; len: 13; abundance: NA; CDR3aa: CASSPHPGLPIYF; CDR3nt: TGTGCCAGCAGTCCGCATCCGGGACTTCCCATATATTTT
d_gene: TRBD1; j_gene: TRBJ1-2; v_gene: TRBV18; len: 14; abundance: NA; CDR3aa: CASSSDRELYGYTF; CDR3nt: TGTGCCAGCTCGTCCGACAGGGAGCTGTATGGCTACACCTTC
d_gene: NA; j_gene: TRBJ2-7; v_gene: TRBV7-9; len: 17; abundance: NA; CDR3aa: CASSPSRGRAGDYEQYF; CDR3nt: TGTGCCAGCAGCCCCTCGCGTGGGAGGGCAGGGGACTACGAGCAGTACTTC
d_gene: NA; j_gene: TRBJ2-5; v_gene: TRBV5-1; len: 13; abundance: NA; CDR3aa: CASSLGLEETQYF; CDR3nt: TGCGCCAGCAGCTTGGGTCTGGAGGAGACCCAGTACTTC
d_gene: TRBD1; j_gene: TRBJ1-4; v_gene: TRBV6-5; len: 15; abundance: NA; CDR3aa: CASRENRGVFGKLFF; CDR3nt: TGTGCCAGCAGAGAGAACAGGGGGGTCTTTGGAAAACTGTTTTTT
d_gene: NA; j_gene: TRBJ2-1; v_gene: TRBV21-1; len: 15; abundance: once; CDR3aa: CASSKMNCGGDEQFF; CDR3nt: TGTGCCAGCAGCAAAATGAACTGTGGGGGGGATGAGCAGTTCTTC
d_gene: TRBD2; j_gene: TRBJ2-3; v_gene: TRBV29-1; len: 17; abundance: NA; CDR3aa: CSVRGGRALGGPDTQYF; CDR3nt: TGCAGCGTTCGGGGCGGGAGGGCCTTGGGCGGCCCAGATACGCAGTATTTT
d_gene: NA; j_gene: TRBJ1-2; v_gene: TRBV6-5; len: 14; abundance: NA; CDR3aa: CASSYGVGSYGYTF; CDR3nt: TGTGCCAGCAGTTACGGGGTTGGGAGCTATGGCTACACCTTC
d_gene: NA; j_gene: TRBJ2-7; v_gene: TRBV27; len: 15; abundance: few; CDR3aa: CASSFTGLLSYEQYF; CDR3nt: TGTGCCAGCAGCTTTACCGGACTCCTCTCCTACGAGCAGTACTTC
d_gene: NA; j_gene: TRBJ2-1; v_gene: TRBV5-4; len: 18; abundance: NA; CDR3aa: CASSLRASPTRLYNEQFF; CDR3nt: TGTGCCAGCAGCTTACGGGCTAGCCCCACCCGACTATACAATGAGCAGTTCTTC
d_gene: TRBD1; j_gene: TRBJ1-4; v_gene: TRBV28; len: 17; abundance: NA; CDR3aa: CASSSPTGGGTNEKLFF; CDR3nt: TGTGCCAGCAGTTCACCAACAGGGGGAGGAACTAATGAAAAACTGTTTTTT
d_gene: NA; j_gene: TRBJ2-2; v_gene: TRBV2; len: 15; abundance: NA; CDR3aa: CASSEWGLDTGELFF; CDR3nt: TGTGCCAGCAGTGAATGGGGGCTGGACACCGGGGAGCTGTTTTTT
d_gene: TRBD2; j_gene: TRBJ2-1; v_gene: TRBV9; len: 14; abundance: NA; CDR3aa: CARTPSGRYNEQFF; CDR3nt: TGTGCCAGAACTCCTAGCGGGCGCTACAATGAGCAGTTCTTC
d_gene: NA; j_gene: TRBJ2-1; v_gene: TRBV9; len: 14; abundance: NA; CDR3aa: CASSVDGGRGEQFF; CDR3nt: TGTGCCAGCAGCGTAGATGGAGGCCGAGGTGAGCAGTTCTTC
d_gene: TRBD1; j_gene: TRBJ2-7; v_gene: TRBV5-6; len: 16; abundance: NA; CDR3aa: CASRGWTGIQDTSPYF; CDR3nt: TGTGCCAGCCGGGGCTGGACAGGGATTCAAGACACCTCTCCCTACTTC
d_gene: TRBD1; j_gene: TRBJ1-2; v_gene: TRBV15; len: 17; abundance: once; CDR3aa: CATSRGLGTGSNYGYTF; CDR3nt: TGTGCCACCAGCAGAGGGCTGGGGACAGGGTCCAACTATGGCTACACCTTC
d_gene: TRBD1; j_gene: TRBJ1-1; v_gene: TRBV18; len: 15; abundance: NA; CDR3aa: CASSLGTGMNTEAFF; CDR3nt: TGTGCCAGCTCACTGGGGACAGGAATGAACACTGAAGCTTTCTTT
d_gene: TRBD2; j_gene: TRBJ2-1; v_gene: TRBV9; len: 17; abundance: NA; CDR3aa: CASSVGGGRSSYNEQFF; CDR3nt: TGTGCCAGCAGCGTAGGTGGCGGGAGGAGTTCCTACAATGAGCAGTTCTTC
d_gene: TRBD1; j_gene: TRBJ1-5; v_gene: TRBV6-6; len: 15; abundance: NA; CDR3aa: CASREQGTGNQPQHF; CDR3nt: TGTGCCAGCAGAGAACAGGGGACCGGCAATCAGCCCCAGCATTTT
d_gene: TRBD1; j_gene: TRBJ2-5; v_gene: TRBV7-7; len: 13; abundance: NA; CDR3aa: CASSIDREETQYF; CDR3nt: TGTGCTAGCAGCATCGACAGGGAAGAGACCCAGTACTTC
d_gene: TRBD2; j_gene: TRBJ2-7; v_gene: TRBV6-6; len: 16; abundance: NA; CDR3aa: CASRYTSGGRSYEQYF; CDR3nt: TGTGCCAGCAGGTATACTAGCGGGGGAAGGTCCTACGAGCAGTACTTC
d_gene: TRBD2; j_gene: TRBJ2-5; v_gene: TRBV9; len: 17; abundance: NA; CDR3aa: CASSEGLTSGGQETQYF; CDR3nt: TGTGCCAGCAGCGAGGGGTTGACTAGCGGGGGTCAAGAGACCCAGTACTTC
d_gene: NA; j_gene: TRBJ2-1; v_gene: TRBV18; len: 14; abundance: NA; CDR3aa: CASSPTGSYNEQFF; CDR3nt: TGTGCCAGCTCACCGACAGGCTCCTACAATGAGCAGTTCTTC
d_gene: NA; j_gene: TRBJ1-2; v_gene: TRBV9; len: 15; abundance: NA; CDR3aa: CASSVGGTGQYRYTF; CDR3nt: TGTGCCAGCAGCGTAGGCGGAACAGGGCAGTATCGCTACACCTTC
d_gene: TRBD1; j_gene: TRBJ2-4; v_gene: TRBV19; len: 16; abundance: NA; CDR3aa: CASSRRGGDGKNIQYF; CDR3nt: TGTGCCAGTAGTAGGCGAGGGGGCGACGGCAAAAACATTCAGTACTTC
d_gene: TRBD2; j_gene: TRBJ2-2; v_gene: TRBV9; len: 15; abundance: NA; CDR3aa: CASSSLAGGTGELFF; CDR3nt: TGTGCCAGCAGCTCACTAGCGGGAGGGACCGGGGAGCTGTTTTTT
d_gene: TRBD1; j_gene: TRBJ1-4; v_gene: TRBV7-2; len: 13; abundance: NA; CDR3aa: CASSTGGEEKLFF; CDR3nt: TGTGCCAGCAGCACAGGGGGGGAGGAAAAACTGTTTTTT